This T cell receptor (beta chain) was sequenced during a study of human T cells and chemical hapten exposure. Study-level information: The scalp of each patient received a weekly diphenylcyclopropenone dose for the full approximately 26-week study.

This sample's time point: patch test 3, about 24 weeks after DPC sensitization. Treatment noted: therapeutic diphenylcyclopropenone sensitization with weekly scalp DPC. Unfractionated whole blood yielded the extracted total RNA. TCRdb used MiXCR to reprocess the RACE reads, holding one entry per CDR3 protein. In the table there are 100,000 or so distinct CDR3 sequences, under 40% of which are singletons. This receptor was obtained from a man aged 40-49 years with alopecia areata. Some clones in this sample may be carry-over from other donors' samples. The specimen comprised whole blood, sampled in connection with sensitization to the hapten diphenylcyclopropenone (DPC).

The CDR3 protein is CASSSTSGRADTQYF. The CDR3 coding sequence is TGTGCCAGCAGTTCCACTAGCGGGAGGGCAGATACGCAGTATTTT. The chain links TRBV6-1 to TRBJ2-3, with 13 bases that match TRBD2. Germline-derived CDR1 and CDR2 are MNHNS and SASEGT. V shed 5 bases and J 4 bases; nucleotides not matched to a gene: 3. This CDR3 has 15 residues.